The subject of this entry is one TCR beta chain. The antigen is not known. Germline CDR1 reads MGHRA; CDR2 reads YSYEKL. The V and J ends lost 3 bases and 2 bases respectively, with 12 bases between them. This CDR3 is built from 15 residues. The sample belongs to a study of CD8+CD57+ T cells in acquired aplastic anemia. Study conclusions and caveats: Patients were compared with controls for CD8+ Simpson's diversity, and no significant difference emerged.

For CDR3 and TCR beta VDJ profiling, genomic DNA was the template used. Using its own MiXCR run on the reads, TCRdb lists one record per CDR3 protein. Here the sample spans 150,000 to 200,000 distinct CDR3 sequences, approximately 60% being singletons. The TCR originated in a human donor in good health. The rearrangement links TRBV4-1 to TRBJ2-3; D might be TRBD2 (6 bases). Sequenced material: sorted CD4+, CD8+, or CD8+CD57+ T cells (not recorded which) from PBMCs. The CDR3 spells CASSQGGTTTDTQYF. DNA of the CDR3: TGCGCCAGCAGCCAGGGCGGGACCACCACAGATACGCAGTATTTT.